This TCR beta chain is drawn from a study of human T cells and chemical hapten exposure. On this clonotype itself: Its antigen is not known.

Study results and caveats: It was expanded TCRs that formed significantly more large CDR3 similarity clusters than controls did.

TCRdb used MiXCR to reprocess the RACE reads, holding one entry per CDR3 protein. Altogether some 150,000 distinct CDR3 sequences are present, 12% being singletons, with the ten largest covering 1.4%. Time point given: patch test 2, 6 weeks after DPC sensitization. Treatment: therapeutic diphenylcyclopropenone sensitization with weekly scalp DPC. Those who donated were patients with alopecia, 18 to 70 years of age, and suitable for DPC. Sample: whole blood, taken in connection with sensitization to the hapten diphenylcyclopropenone (DPC). The sequence was collected from a woman aged 45 to 65 with alopecia areata. Some clones in this sample may be carry-over from other donors' samples.

CDR3 bases: TGTGCCAGCAGCTCCGGACTAGCGGAGTACGAGCAGTACTTC. Protein: CASSSGLAEYEQYF. The chain links TRBV7-2 to TRBJ2-7; 10 bases map to TRBD2. The ends lost 4 bases at V and 4 bases at J; junction bases unmatched: 4. Germline CDR1 SGHTA, CDR2 FQGNSA. The CDR3 consists of 14 residues.